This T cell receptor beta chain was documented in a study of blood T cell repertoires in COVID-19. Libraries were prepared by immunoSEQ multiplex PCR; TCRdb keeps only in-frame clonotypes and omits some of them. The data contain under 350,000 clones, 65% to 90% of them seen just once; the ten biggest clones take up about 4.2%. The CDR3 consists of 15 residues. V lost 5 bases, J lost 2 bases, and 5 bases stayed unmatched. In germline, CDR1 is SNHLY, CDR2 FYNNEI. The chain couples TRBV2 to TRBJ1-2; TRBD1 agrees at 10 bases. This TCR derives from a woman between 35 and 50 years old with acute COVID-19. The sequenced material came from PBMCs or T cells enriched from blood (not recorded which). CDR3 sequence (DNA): TGTGCCAGCAGTCTCAGGACAGGGGGAAACTATGGCTACACCTTC. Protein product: CASSLRTGGNYGYTF.